One and the same sample provided the 29 T cell receptor beta chains below, sequenced in a study of CD8+ T cells in alopecia areata. Isolated RNA was reverse transcribed into cDNA used as the sequencing template. Produced via immunoSEQ multiplex PCR; TCRdb's table is partial and in-frame only. The table lists roughly 190,000 clones, about three fifths of them singletons. Treatment defined: oral pan-JAK inhibitor, 5-10 mg twice daily. This specimen consisted of CD4+ T cells sorted from blood, obtained at week 4, from a patient treated with tofacitinib. Every receptor here comes from a human donor with alopecia areata.

This sequence joins TRBV30 and TRBJ1-2; 7 bases line up with TRBD1. Germline-derived CDR1 and CDR2 are GTSNPN and SVGIG (reference sequence). The junction had 4 bases not matched to a gene; V was cut back by 1 base and J by 2 bases. This CDR3 region has 14 residues. As DNA, the CDR3 is TGTGCCTGGAGTGCGGACAGGACAAACTATGGCTACACCTTC. This encodes CAWSADRTNYGYTF.

The chain links TRBV9 to TRBJ2-5; TRBD1 agrees at 7 bases. The CDR3 consists of 14 residues. Looked up from germline, CDR1 is SGDLS and CDR2 is YYNGEE. With 4 bases clipped from V and 5 bases from J, the junction kept 8 bases outside the gene matches. The CDR3 DNA reads TGTGCCAGCAGCCCAATCGACAGGGCCGAGACCCAGTACTTC. Protein: CASSPIDRAETQYF.

The chain couples TRBV4-1 to TRBJ2-5; no clear D gene. The CDR3 contains 12 residues. Germline CDR1 MGHRA, CDR2 YSYEKL. Trimming took 5 bases from V and 4 from J, leaving 8 bases between them. CDR3 nucleotide sequence: TGCGCCAGCAGCGTCGTTGGAGAGACCCAGTACTTC. It translates to CASSVVGETQYF.

This chain joins TRBV30 and TRBJ2-2; 10 nucleotides line up with TRBD2. There are 16 residues in the CDR3. Germline V CDR1 and CDR2: GTSNPN, SVGIG (reference sequence). V dropped 1 base and J dropped 5; count of bases not matched to a gene: 7. CDR3 sequence (DNA): TGTGCCTGGAGTGGGCTAGCGGGAGCGAGGACCGGGGAGCTGTTTTTT. Translating gives CAWSGLAGARTGELFF.

The CDR3 reads CASSLYAGGGETQYF. The CDR3 DNA is TGTGCCAGCAGCTTATACGCGGGAGGAGGAGAGACCCAGTACTTC. The chain carries TRBV7-2 and TRBJ2-5, with 8 bases that match TRBD2. Germline V gene sequence: CDR1 SGHTA, CDR2 FQGNSA. Germline trimming cut 2 bases from V and 4 bases from J; bases unmatched to any gene: 6. The CDR3 contains 15 residues.

The chain carries TRBV27 and TRBJ2-7; 14 nucleotides agree with TRBD2. The CDR3 sequence is 16 residues long. Losses at the gene ends were 5 bases for V and 4 bases for J; bases not matched to a gene: 7. Germline CDR1 reads MNHEY; CDR2 reads SMNVEV (reference sequence). CDR3 loop: CASSLQTSGGVYEQYF. In DNA form, the CDR3 reads TGTGCCAGCAGTCTTCAGACTAGCGGGGGGGTATACGAGCAGTACTTC.

This clone was counted only a few times. This chain connects TRBV6-5 to TRBJ2-5; possible D gene TRBD2, 6 bases. The CDR3 is 15 amino acids. The ends were cut back, 2 bases at V and 2 bases at J, with 12 bases in the middle. CDR1 is MNHEY, CDR2 SVGAGI, per germline. CDR3 bases: TGTGCCAGCAGTTACCGGTTAGCGGTACAAGAGACCCAGTACTTC. This codes for CASSYRLAVQETQYF.

This clone was seen a few times. The V and J genes are TRBV30 and TRBJ2-3; 9 nucleotides agree with TRBD2. The V gene end was trimmed by 7 bases and the J gene end by 6 bases; junction bases not matched to a gene: 8. The CDR3 consists of 13 residues. The germline V gene has CDR1 GTSNPN and CDR2 SVGIG (reference sequence). The CDR3 nucleotides are TGTGCCTACCAACTAGCGGGTAGGGATACGCAGTATTTT. Protein product: CAYQLAGRDTQYF. The whole variable domain, filled in from reference TRBV30 and TRBJ2-3, reads SQTIHQWPATLVQPVGSPLSLECTVEGTSNPNLYWYRQAAGRGLQLLFYSVGIGQISSEVPQNLSASRPQDRQFILSSKKLLLSDSGFYLCAYQLAGRDTQYFGPGTRLTVL.

In this sample, this clone turned up many times. This chain joins TRBV27 and TRBJ1-5; D not certain. CDR3 length: 14 amino acids. From germline, CDR1 is MNHEY and CDR2 SMNVEV (reference sequence). Trimming took off 5 bases at V and 2 bases at J, with 10 bases between the two ends. The DNA of the CDR3 is TGTGCCAGCAGTCCTCACCGGGGCAATCAGCCCCAGCATTTT. Its protein is CASSPHRGNQPQHF.

V gene TRBV19 combines with J gene TRBJ2-1; 9 bases line up with TRBD1. This CDR3 is built from 17 residues. V was pared by 0 bases and J by 3 bases, with 6 bases of the junction left unmatched. In germline, CDR1 is LNHDA, CDR2 SQIVND (reference sequence). The CDR3 region has the DNA TGTGCCAGTAGTATAGATTGGAGGGACAGGGTCTACAATGAGCAGTTCTTC. Its translation is CASSIDWRDRVYNEQFF.

This clone was detected a few times. The rearrangement joins TRBV5-1 to TRBJ2-1; 9 bases align to TRBD2. Trimming took 0 bases from V and 1 from J; bases not matched to a gene: 8. The germline V gene encodes CDR1 SGHRS and CDR2 YFSETQ. This CDR3 comprises 18 residues. The chain's CDR3 is CASSLGLGAGGSYNEQFF. For the CDR3, the DNA is TGCGCCAGCAGCTTGGGCTTGGGAGCGGGAGGATCCTACAATGAGCAGTTCTTC.

The CDR3 sequence: CASSYNRGMNTGELFF. The CDR3 bases are TGTGCCAGCAGTTATAACAGGGGGATGAACACCGGGGAGCTGTTTTTT. The rearrangement joins TRBV6-5 to TRBJ2-2, with TRBD1 matching over 8 bases. V was pared by 3 bases and J by 1 base, with 4 bases of the junction left unmatched. CDR1 is MNHEY and CDR2 is SVGAGI in the germline V gene. The CDR3 covers 16 residues.

As for this clone: This same CDR3 is encoded by further DNA sequences in the sample. DNA of the CDR3: TGTGCCAGCAGCTTAGTAGGATGGGGCTACACCTTC. This encodes CASSLVGWGYTF. The rearrangement links TRBV7-2 to TRBJ1-2; D is undetermined. Germline V lookup: CDR1 SGHTA, CDR2 FQGNSA. This CDR3 spans 12 amino acids. V shed 1 base and J shed 8 bases, with 8 bases lying between them.

This chain joins TRBV2 and TRBJ2-5, with D hard to call. Germline values: CDR1 SNHLY, CDR2 FYNNEI. Trimming took 4 bases from V and 3 from J, leaving 9 bases between them. This CDR3 has 13 amino acids. The CDR3 DNA reads TGTGCCAGCAGTGGAAGTTCTAAAGAGACCCAGTACTTC. Amino acids: CASSGSSKETQYF.

About this clone itself: At one end the junction does not follow the germline gene, possibly because of a read error. V gene TRBV7-9 combines with J gene TRBJ2-5, with a possible D match to TRBD2 (5 bases). The CDR3 is made up of 12 amino acids. Per the germline V gene, CDR1 is SEHNR and CDR2 is FQNEAQ (reference sequence). The DNA for the CDR3 is TGTGCCAGCAGCCTAGCCGTGGAGGCCCAGTACTTC. This sequence encodes CASSLAVEAQYF.

This clone was counted a few times. The DNA for the CDR3 is TGTGCCAGCAGTCGGACAGTCGTGGGCAACGTCCTGACTTTC. It specifies CASSRTVVGNVLTF. This chain uses TRBV11-2 with TRBJ2-6; possibly TRBD1 for D (6 bases). The CDR3 spans 14 residues. The V gene's germline CDR1 is SGHAT and CDR2 FQNNGV. V shed 6 bases and J shed 9 bases, with 15 bases lying between them.

The chain is built from TRBV2 and TRBJ2-3; D remains unclear. The CDR3 contains 12 residues. The V gene lost 4 bases and the J gene lost 4 bases, with 6 bases spanning the gap. Germline lookup yields CDR1 SNHLY and CDR2 FYNNEI. CDR3 amino acids: CASSGASDTQYF. DNA for the CDR3: TGTGCCAGCAGTGGGGCGTCAGATACGCAGTATTTT.

The sample holds one count of this clone. The gene calls are TRBV14 and TRBJ2-5; 7 nucleotides agree with TRBD1. From germline, CDR1 is SGHDN and CDR2 FVKESK. The CDR3 loop spans 13 amino acids. The junction had 3 bases not matched to a gene; V was cut back by 1 base and J by 7 bases. CDR3 amino acids: CASSQVRGRTQYF. CDR3 in DNA: TGTGCCAGCAGCCAAGTTAGGGGGCGGACCCAGTACTTC. Variable domain in full (rest from reference TRBV14 and TRBJ2-5): EAGVTQFPSHSVIEKGQTVTLRCDPISGHDNLYWYRRVMGKEIKFLLHFVKESKQDESGMPNNRFLAERTGGTYSTLKVQPAELEDSGVYFCASSQVRGRTQYFGPGTRLLVL.

V is TRBV5-1 and J is TRBJ2-1; 10 nucleotides match TRBD2. Trimming at V came to 0 bases and at J to 3 bases, leaving 6 bases not matched to a gene. Germline-derived CDR1 and CDR2 are SGHRS and YFSETQ. This CDR3 is built from 17 residues. CDR3 nucleotides: TGCGCCAGCAGCTTGGCCATCTCTAGCGGGAGCTACAATGAGCAGTTCTTC. Amino acid sequence: CASSLAISSGSYNEQFF. Using reference TRBV5-1 and TRBJ2-1 for the parts outside the CDR3, the full variable domain is KAGVTQTPRYLIKTRGQQVTLSCSPISGHRSVSWYQQTPGQGLQFLFEYFSETQRNKGNFPGRFSGRQFSNSRSEMNVSTLELGDSALYLCASSLAISSGSYNEQFFGPGTRLTVL.

This clone showed up just a few times. The chain joins TRBV4-1 to TRBJ2-1; the D gene is possibly TRBD1 (6 bases). The CDR3 is 15 amino acids. V lost 4 bases, J lost 3 bases, and 13 bases lay in between. Germline CDR1 and CDR2: MGHRA and YSYEKL. The CDR3 DNA sequence: TGCGCCAGCAGCCCCGGACAGAACTACTACAATGAGCAGTTCTTC. Encoded protein: CASSPGQNYYNEQFF.

The chain links TRBV29-1 to TRBJ1-1; 7 bases line up with TRBD1. The length of the CDR3 is 14 residues. J lost 5 bases, V lost 2 bases, and 8 bases had no gene match. Germline V gene data show CDR1 as SQVTM and CDR2 as ANQGSEA. CDR3 nucleotide sequence: TGCAGCGTTGAACATGGCAGGGGGGGAACTGAAGCTTTCTTT. This sequence encodes CSVEHGRGGTEAFF.

This clone was picked up a small number of times. Other nucleotide sequences from this sample produce the same CDR3. The rearrangement uses TRBV6-5 and TRBJ1-5; D remains ambiguous. This CDR3 has 14 amino acids. V lost 0 bases and J 2 bases, leaving 5 bases between the germline ends. The germline V gene has CDR1 MNHEY and CDR2 SVGAGI. The CDR3 bases are TGTGCCAGCAGTTACTCGGGAGGCAATCAGCCCCAGCATTTT. This codes for CASSYSGGNQPQHF.

The CDR3 spells CSAGRGDTQYF. The DNA for the CDR3 is TGCAGCGCTGGTCGGGGAGATACGCAGTATTTT. The chain combines TRBV29-1 with TRBJ2-3; the D gene is possibly TRBD2 (5 bases). V shed 7 bases and J shed 5 bases, with 10 bases lying between them. Germline lookup yields CDR1 SQVTM and CDR2 ANQGSEA. The length of the CDR3 is 11 residues.

The gene calls are TRBV27 and TRBJ1-4, with a possible D match to TRBD1 (6 bases). The CDR3 is made up of 14 amino acids. With 6 bases removed from V and 8 bases from J, the gap between germline ends came to 16 bases. CDR1 and CDR2 (germline): MNHEY, SMNVEV (reference sequence). The CDR3 bases are TGTGCCAGCAGATACACAGGGTACGGCGAAAAACTGTTTTTT. This codes for CASRYTGYGEKLFF. The variable domain in full, with the rest retrieved from reference TRBV27 and TRBJ1-4, is EAQVTQNPRYLITVTGKKLTVTCSQNMNHEYMSWYRQDPGLGLRQIYYSMNVEVTDKGDVPEGYKVSRKEKRNFPLILESPSPNQTSLYFCASRYTGYGEKLFFGSGTQLSVL.

The chain carries TRBV2 and TRBJ1-1, with D possibly matching TRBD1 (5 bases). From germline, CDR1 is SNHLY and CDR2 FYNNEI. The CDR3 has 13 residues. Trimming stripped 2 bases from V and 3 bases from J, with 7 bases between. CDR3 residues: CASSESRDTEAFF. CDR3 bases: TGTGCCAGCAGTGAATCCAGGGACACTGAAGCTTTCTTT.

The J gene is TRBJ2-5, the V gene TRBV29-1, with D tentatively TRBD2 (6 bases). Matching the DNA end better, TRBJ2-7 makes the J call doubtful. The CDR3 spans 14 residues. Germline V CDR1 and CDR2: SQVTM, ANQGSEA. The CDR3 DNA follows: TGCAGCGTAGGGTATGCGGGGAAGGGCAACGAGCAGTACTTC. Translated: CSVGYAGKGNEQYF.

The rearrangement uses TRBV14 and TRBJ2-5; 9 bases line up with TRBD1. Unmatched junction bases numbered 8, after V lost 4 bases and J lost 5 bases. This CDR3 is 15 amino acids long. The V gene's germline CDR1 is SGHDN and CDR2 FVKESK. The CDR3 DNA sequence: TGTGCCAGCAGCCTCGGGACAGGGTATCGGGAGACCCAGTACTTC. Translating gives CASSLGTGYRETQYF.

The V and J genes are TRBV6-5 and TRBJ2-6; TRBD2 agrees at 7 bases. Trimming took 2 bases from V and 2 from J; bases not matched to a gene: 0. The CDR3 is 15 residues long. Germline loops: CDR1 MNHEY, CDR2 SVGAGI. The DNA for the CDR3 is TGTGCCAGCAGTTACCGGGGGGCTGGGGCCAACGTCCTGACTTTC. Amino acid sequence: CASSYRGAGANVLTF.

The chain combines TRBV4-3 with TRBJ1-1, with D possibly TRBD1 on 6 matching bases. Germline assignment: CDR1 LGHNA and CDR2 YSLEER. The CDR3 spans 15 residues. The V gene lost 4 bases and the J gene lost 7 bases, with 19 bases spanning the gap. The CDR3 nucleotides are TGCGCCAGCAGCCGCCAGATTGGGGGCGGAGGTGAAGCTTTCTTT. It is translated as CASSRQIGGGGEAFF.